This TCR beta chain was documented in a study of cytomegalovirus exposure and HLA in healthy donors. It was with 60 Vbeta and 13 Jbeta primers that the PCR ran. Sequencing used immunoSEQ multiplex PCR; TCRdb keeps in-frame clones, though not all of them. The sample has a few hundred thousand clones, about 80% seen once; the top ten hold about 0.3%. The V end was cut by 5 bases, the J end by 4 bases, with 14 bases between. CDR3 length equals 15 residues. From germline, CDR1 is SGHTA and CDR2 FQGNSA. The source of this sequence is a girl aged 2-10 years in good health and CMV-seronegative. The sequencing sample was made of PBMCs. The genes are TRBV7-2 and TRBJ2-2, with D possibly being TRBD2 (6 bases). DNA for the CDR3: TGTGCCAGCAGCGGGACTCCCCCTGGCACCGGGGAGCTGTTTTTT. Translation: CASSGTPPGTGELFF.